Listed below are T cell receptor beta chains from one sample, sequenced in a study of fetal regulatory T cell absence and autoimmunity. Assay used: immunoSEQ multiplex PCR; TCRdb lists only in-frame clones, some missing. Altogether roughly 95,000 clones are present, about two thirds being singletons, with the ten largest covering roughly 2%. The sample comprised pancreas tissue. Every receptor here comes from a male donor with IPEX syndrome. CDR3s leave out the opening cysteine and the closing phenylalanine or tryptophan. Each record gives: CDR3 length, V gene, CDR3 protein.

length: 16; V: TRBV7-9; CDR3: ASSSPGLAGRPRHEQF
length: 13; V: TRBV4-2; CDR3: ASSQDRGRPETQY
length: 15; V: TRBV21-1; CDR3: ASSKRLDILAKNIQY
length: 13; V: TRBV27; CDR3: ASSLTGTGWDGYT
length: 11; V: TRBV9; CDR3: ASSDKKRDTQY
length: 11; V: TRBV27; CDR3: ASSFQGNQPQH
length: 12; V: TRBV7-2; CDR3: ASSLGQGADTQY
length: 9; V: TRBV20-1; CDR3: SARGQETQY
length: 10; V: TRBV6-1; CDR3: ASKGVNSPLH
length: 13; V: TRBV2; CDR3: ASSQGGLSTDTQY
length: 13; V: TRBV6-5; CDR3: ASSPLAGGHYEQY
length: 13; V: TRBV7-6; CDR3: ASSRWLDPSYEQY
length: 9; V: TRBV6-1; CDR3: ASSGAYEQY
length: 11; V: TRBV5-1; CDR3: ASSQTGVKTQY
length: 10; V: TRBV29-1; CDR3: SVETSTDTQY
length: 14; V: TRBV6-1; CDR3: ASSGTGTFSNQPQH
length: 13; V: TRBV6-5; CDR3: ASSYSRGGTDTQY
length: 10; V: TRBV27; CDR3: ASSLSGGGYT
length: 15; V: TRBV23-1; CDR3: ASSLWVTGANTGELF
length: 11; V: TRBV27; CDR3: ASSFSVQETQY
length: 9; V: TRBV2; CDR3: ASLLAGEQF
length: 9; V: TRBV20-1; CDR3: SARTFYGYT
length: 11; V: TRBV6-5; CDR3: ASSSSIRGEQF
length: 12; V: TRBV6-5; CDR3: ASSYSTGGYGYT
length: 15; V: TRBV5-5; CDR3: ASRPRLAGALGETQY
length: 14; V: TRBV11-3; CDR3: ASSPRRDRANEKLF
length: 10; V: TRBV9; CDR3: ASSPNSDTQY
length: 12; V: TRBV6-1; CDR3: ASSAVIAEYEQY
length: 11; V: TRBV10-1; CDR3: ASRTGRNQPQH
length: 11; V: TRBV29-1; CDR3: SVEVAENTEAF
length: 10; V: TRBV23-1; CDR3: ARQTGRSGYT
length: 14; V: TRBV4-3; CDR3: ASSQDSQRLNYGYT
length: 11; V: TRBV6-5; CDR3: ASSTGGADTQY
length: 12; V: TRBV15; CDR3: ATRRDFLYNEQF
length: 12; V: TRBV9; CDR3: ASSVAPNANEQF
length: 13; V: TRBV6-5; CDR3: ASSYSTSGTDTQY
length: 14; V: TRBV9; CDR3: ASSVATGLAGDTQY
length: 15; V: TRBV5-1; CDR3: ASSPLPGLAGEETQY
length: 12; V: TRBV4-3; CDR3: ASSQAAGTYEQY
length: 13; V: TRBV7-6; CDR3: ASSFLPPRQETQY
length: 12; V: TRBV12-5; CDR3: ASGRGTSNQPQH
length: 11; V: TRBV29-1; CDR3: SGTTGTNTEAF
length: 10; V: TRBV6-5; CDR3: ASSSSQETQY
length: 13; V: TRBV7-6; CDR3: ASSLPTGSTDTQY
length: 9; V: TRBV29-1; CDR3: SVLRNTEAF
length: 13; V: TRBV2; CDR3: ASRSGRGVQETQY
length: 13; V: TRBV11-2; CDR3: ASRIGQGINTEAF
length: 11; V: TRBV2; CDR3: ASSDDRDHEQY
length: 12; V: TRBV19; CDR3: ASSIGLAGYEQY
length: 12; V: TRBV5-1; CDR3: ASSRDRGYNEQF
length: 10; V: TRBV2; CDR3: ASRQATDTQY
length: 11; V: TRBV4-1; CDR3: ASSLLGGEKLF
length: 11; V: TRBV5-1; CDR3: ASSLGQGNTIY
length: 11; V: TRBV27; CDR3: ASSRGSPYEQY
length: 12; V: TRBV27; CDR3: ASSLLGQNTEAF
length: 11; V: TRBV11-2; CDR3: ASSRTSVDEQY
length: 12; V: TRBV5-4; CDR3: ASTLRGASDTQY